Listed below are T cell receptor beta chains from one sample, sequenced in a study of control samples from healthy donors and cancer patients. Sequencing used immunoSEQ multiplex PCR; TCRdb keeps in-frame clones, though not all of them. The sample lists roughly 120,000 clones, 70% to 90% seen once, with roughly 3.5% in the top ten. Sequencing was performed on PBMCs. The receptors derive from a woman aged 60-70 years with lung cancer. Each CDR3 is given with its conserved first and last residue. The D gene is left open where the match is weak. Clone size is stated in some rows and not others, as once, few, many or a class when expanded.

D gene | J gene | clone size | V gene | CDR3 protein | CDR3 DNA
. | TRBJ1-5 | . | TRBV5-1 | CASSSMPGGNQPQHF | TGCGCCAGCAGCTCCATGCCAGGAGGGAATCAGCCCCAGCATTTT
. | TRBJ1-6 | few | TRBV9 | CASSVAAAYSYNSPLHF | TGTGCCAGCAGCGTAGCTGCAGCCTACTCCTATAATTCACCCCTCCACTTT
. | TRBJ1-5 | . | TRBV6-2/TRBV6-3 | CASSFYGAQPQHF | TGTGCCAGCAGTTTTTATGGGGCCCAGCCCCAGCATTTT
. | TRBJ1-1 | . | TRBV7-3 | CASRVQVDTEAFF | TGTGCCAGCAGGGTCCAGGTGGACACTGAAGCTTTCTTT
. | TRBJ2-2 | few | TRBV7-6 | CASSLLNTGELFF | TGTGCCAGCAGCCTATTAAACACCGGGGAGCTGTTTTTT
. | TRBJ2-2 | . | TRBV9 | CASSVDISGDTGELFF | TGTGCCAGCAGCGTAGATATTAGCGGAGACACCGGGGAGCTGTTTTTT
TRBD1 | TRBJ1-1 | . | TRBV15 | CATREGTGWDTEAFF | TGTGCCACTAGAGAGGGGACAGGGTGGGATACTGAAGCTTTCTTT
TRBD1 | TRBJ2-5 | . | TRBV5-1 | CASSKGQGGETQYF | TGCGCCAGCAGCAAGGGACAGGGTGGAGAGACCCAGTACTTC
. | TRBJ2-3 | once | TRBV18 | CASRQTPSTDTQYF | TGTGCCAGCCGTCAGACACCTAGCACAGATACGCAGTATTTT
. | TRBJ1-3 | once | TRBV6-1 | CASSELGGHGNTIYF | TGTGCCAGCAGTGAATTGGGAGGGCACGGAAACACCATATATTTT
. | TRBJ1-3 | . | TRBV24-1 | CATSSVGNTIYF | TGTGCCACCAGCTCTGTCGGAAACACCATATATTTT
. | TRBJ1-5 | . | TRBV24-1 | CATSDHDQPQHF | TGTGCCACCAGTGATCACGATCAGCCCCAGCATTTT
. | TRBJ2-7 | . | TRBV18 | CASSPTGTYEQYF | TGTGCCAGCTCACCAACGGGGACCTACGAGCAGTACTTC
. | TRBJ1-2 | . | TRBV5-6 | CASILITGGYGYTF | TGTGCCAGCATCCTGATCACCGGGGGGTATGGCTACACCTTC
. | TRBJ2-2 | . | TRBV30 | CAWSYPGGTGELFF | TGTGCCTGGAGTTACCCAGGTGGCACCGGGGAGCTGTTTTTT
. | TRBJ2-7 | . | TRBV7-6 | CASSLTVSDEQYF | TGTGCCAGCAGCTTAACGGTGTCTGACGAGCAGTACTTC
. | TRBJ1-2 | . | TRBV5-3 | CARSFVQYYGYTF | TGTGCCAGAAGCTTCGTACAGTACTATGGCTACACCTTC
. | TRBJ1-1 | . | TRBV27 | CASSLDNLRGTEAFF | TGTGCCAGCAGTCTAGATAATCTGAGAGGCACTGAAGCTTTCTTT
. | TRBJ2-1 | . | TRBV5-4 | CASSLYGSSYNEQFF | TGTGCCAGCAGCTTGTACGGAAGCTCCTACAATGAGCAGTTCTTC
TRBD1 | TRBJ2-2 | . | TRBV3-1/TRBV3-2 | CASSPRTGNIGELFF | TGTGCCAGCAGCCCCCGGACAGGGAATATCGGGGAGCTGTTTTTT
. | TRBJ1-1 | . | TRBV5-1 | CASSLAGGLDTEAFF | TGCGCCAGCAGCTTGGCCGGGGGCCTGGACACTGAAGCTTTCTTT
TRBD1 | TRBJ1-5 | once | TRBV10-3 | CAISEDRGQGNQPQHF | TGTGCCATCAGTGAGGACAGGGGGCAAGGCAATCAGCCCCAGCATTTT
. | TRBJ1-6 | . | TRBV7-2 | CASSLNLANSPLHF | TGTGCCAGCAGCTTAAACCTTGCAAATTCACCCCTCCACTTT
. | TRBJ1-2 | . | TRBV2 | CASSADRPNYGYTF | TGTGCCAGCAGTGCAGACAGGCCTAACTATGGCTACACCTTC
TRBD1 | TRBJ1-6 | . | TRBV27 | CASSFTRGHSPLHF | TGTGCCAGCAGTTTCACGAGGGGGCATTCACCCCTCCACTTT
. | TRBJ2-3 | . | TRBV4-2 | CASSQEWMDTQYF | TGTGCCAGCAGCCAAGAGTGGATGGATACGCAGTATTTT
. | TRBJ1-3 | . | TRBV6-6 | CASRGGNTIYF | TGTGCCAGCAGAGGGGGAAACACCATATATTTT
TRBD2 | TRBJ2-1 | . | TRBV6-4 | CASSERHPGGKQFF | TGTGCCAGCAGTGAACGACACCCCGGGGGGAAGCAGTTCTTC
TRBD2 | TRBJ2-1 | . | TRBV5-1 | CASSFTREGGGEQFF | TGCGCCAGCAGCTTCACCCGGGAGGGCGGGGGTGAGCAGTTCTTC
TRBD1 | TRBJ1-5 | . | TRBV7-9 | CASSLAGTVNQPQHF | TGTGCCAGCAGCTTAGCCGGGACAGTCAATCAGCCCCAGCATTTT
. | TRBJ1-5 | . | TRBV27 | CASSPTREQPQHF | TGTGCCAGCAGCCCTACTAGAGAGCAGCCCCAGCATTTT
. | TRBJ1-6 | few | TRBV6-5 | CATHPSSYNSPLHF | TGTGCCACCCATCCTAGCTCCTATAATTCACCCCTCCACTTT
TRBD2 | TRBJ2-3 | . | TRBV3-1/TRBV3-2 | CASSQRGGPDTQYF | TGTGCCAGCAGCCAGCGGGGGGGTCCAGATACGCAGTATTTT
. | TRBJ2-7 | . | TRBV27 | CASSFRRGGGEQYF | TGTGCCAGCAGTTTCCGGAGGGGGGGTGGCGAGCAGTACTTC
TRBD1 | TRBJ2-5 | . | TRBV7-9 | CASSSAGQGTKTQYF | TGTGCCAGCAGCTCCGCGGGACAGGGGACCAAGACCCAGTACTTC
. | TRBJ2-3 | . | TRBV9 | CASSIWGTDTQYF | TGTGCCAGCAGCATCTGGGGGACAGATACGCAGTATTTT
. | TRBJ1-4 | . | TRBV7-9 | CASSQTASNEKLFF | TGTGCCAGCAGCCAGACAGCGTCTAATGAAAAACTGTTTTTT
. | TRBJ1-5 | many | TRBV7-9 | CASSPTEGGDQPQHF | TGTGCCAGCAGCCCAACCGAAGGGGGGGATCAGCCCCAGCATTTT
. | TRBJ2-2 | . | TRBV5-4 | CASSFPPGELFF | TGTGCCAGCAGCTTTCCCCCCGGGGAGCTGTTTTTT
TRBD1 | TRBJ1-2 | . | TRBV13 | CASRRTGGNYGYTF | TGTGCCAGCCGCCGGACAGGGGGCAACTATGGCTACACCTTC
. | TRBJ1-4 | . | TRBV5-6 | CASSLDGNPNEKLFF | TGTGCCAGCAGCTTGGACGGAAACCCTAATGAAAAACTGTTTTTT
. | TRBJ1-1 | . | TRBV29-1 | CSVSDGLQNTEAFF | TGCAGCGTTTCGGACGGATTGCAGAACACTGAAGCTTTCTTT
. | TRBJ2-1 | . | TRBV2 | CASSDSLGEQFF | TGTGCCAGCAGTGACTCGCTCGGTGAGCAGTTCTTC
TRBD1 | TRBJ1-1 | once | TRBV6-7 | CASSYSETGGSKNTEAFF | TGTGCCAGCAGTTACTCGGAAACAGGGGGCTCAAAGAACACTGAAGCTTTCTTT
TRBD1 | TRBJ1-2 | once | TRBV28 | CASSSEGAPVGMGYTF | TGTGCCAGCAGTTCGGAGGGGGCCCCCGTAGGTATGGGCTACACCTTC
. | TRBJ1-5 | once | TRBV7-9 | CASSLGTEQPQHF | TGTGCCAGCAGCTTAGGGACAGAACAGCCCCAGCATTTT
. | TRBJ2-3 | . | TRBV18 | CASSPAEDSTDTQYF | TGTGCCAGCTCACCAGCAGAAGATAGCACAGATACGCAGTATTTT
. | TRBJ1-3 | . | TRBV4-2 | CASSQDLARFGGNTIYF | TGTGCCAGCAGCCAAGATTTGGCCCGTTTCGGTGGAAACACCATATATTTT
. | TRBJ1-2 | . | TRBV6-2/TRBV6-3 | CASSYEGGHGYTF | TGTGCCAGCAGTTACGAAGGGGGGCATGGCTACACCTTC
. | TRBJ1-1 | . | TRBV11-3 | CASSLDAGNTEAFF | TGTGCCAGCAGCTTAGATGCAGGGAACACTGAAGCTTTCTTT
. | TRBJ2-3 | . | TRBV5-1 | CASSFAGTSTDTQYF | TGCGCCAGCAGCTTCGCAGGGACGAGCACAGATACGCAGTATTTT
TRBD2 | TRBJ2-3 | . | TRBV6-5 | CASTPGGRPNTQYF | TGTGCCAGCACACCGGGGGGGAGGCCAAATACGCAGTATTTT